This is a list of T cell receptor beta chains from one sample in a study of T cell changes during pregnancy in multiple sclerosis. Repertoires were generated with immunoSEQ multiplex PCR, while TCRdb's copy carries only in-frame clones and drops some. This table has about 53,000 clones, around 90% appearing once. The sequenced sample was CD4+ T cells from peripheral blood mononuclear cells, obtained in the third trimester of pregnancy. These receptors came from a female donor with multiple sclerosis, enrolled in a pregnancy study. CDR3s include the opening cysteine and the closing phenylalanine or tryptophan. The order of the fields is V gene, clone size, J gene, D gene, CDR3 DNA, CDR3 protein. D genes are given only for firm matches. Clone size, where shown, is once, few, many, or a class for clones that have expanded.

TRBV5-1	-	TRBJ1-4	-	TGCGCCAGCAGCTTGGTAGCGGCACGGAGCACGGAAAAACTGTTTTTT	CASSLVAARSTEKLFF
TRBV6-5	-	TRBJ2-7	TRBD1	TGTGCCAGCCGGGTCGGACAGGCCTACGAGCAGTACTTC	CASRVGQAYEQYF
TRBV5-1	-	TRBJ2-5	-	TGCGCCAGCAGCTTAAGAGACAGATACCAAGAGACCCAGTACTTC	CASSLRDRYQETQYF
TRBV14	-	TRBJ2-6	-	TGTGCCAGCAGCCAAGTTCGGGTAGGCGGGGCCAACGTCCTGACTTTC	CASSQVRVGGANVLTF
TRBV4-2	-	TRBJ1-1	-	TGTGCCAGCAGCCCCTATACAGGGAACACTGAAGCTTTCTTT	CASSPYTGNTEAFF
TRBV5-4	-	TRBJ2-7	-	TGTGCCAGCAGCCCGCAGTCATGGGCCTCGAACGAGCAGTACTTC	CASSPQSWASNEQYF
TRBV5-1	-	TRBJ2-1	TRBD2	TGCGCCAGCAGCTTGGCCCGGGGCGGGGGGCCCCGAGGGGTCGGGCAGTTCTTC	CASSLARGGGPRGVGQFF
TRBV5-1	-	TRBJ1-5	TRBD1	TGCGCCAGCAGCTTGGGGGACAGTAACAATCAGCCCCAGCATTTT	CASSLGDSNNQPQHF
TRBV5-8	-	TRBJ2-2	-	TGTGCCAGCAGCTTCGCCCTAGGGGATGACGCCGGGGAGCTGTTTTTT	CASSFALGDDAGELFF
TRBV9	-	TRBJ2-3	-	TGTGCCAGCAGCGTAGCTAGGCAGCCGAGCATGGATACGCAGTATTTT	CASSVARQPSMDTQYF
TRBV2	-	TRBJ2-2	TRBD2	TGTGCCAGCAACCTACGGGCGGGGGGCCCTGGGGAGCTGTTTTTT	CASNLRAGGPGELFF
TRBV7-6	-	TRBJ2-2	-	TGTGCCAGCAGCACCAGGACCGGACAGCCCAACACCGGGGAGCTGTTTTTT	CASSTRTGQPNTGELFF
TRBV10-3	-	TRBJ1-2	TRBD1	TGTGCCATCAGCCCCAGGGTCGGCACCGGGGACAGGGGAATCGACGGCTACACCTTC	CAISPRVGTGDRGIDGYTF
TRBV6-1	-	TRBJ2-7	-	TGTGCCAGCAGGGCGGACTCCTTTACGGTGCAGTACTTC	CASRADSFTVQYF
TRBV23-1	-	TRBJ2-7	-	TGCGCCAGCAGTCAATGGCGGATAAGCTCCTACGAGCAGTACTTC	CASSQWRISSYEQYF
TRBV28	-	TRBJ2-3	TRBD2	TGTGCCAGCAGTTTTTTGTGGAAGCCTAGCGGGGGGGTCGCAACAGATACGCAGTATTTT	CASSFLWKPSGGVATDTQYF
TRBV13	-	TRBJ1-1	-	TGTGCCAGCAGCCCCCCGGGACACATTTCTGAAGCTTTCTTT	CASSPPGHISEAFF
TRBV2	-	TRBJ1-6	-	TGTGCCAGCAGAGGGGATAATTCACCCCTCCACTTT	CASRGDNSPLHF
TRBV27	-	TRBJ2-7	-	TGTGCCAGCAGTTTAGCTGGGCCCATCTACGAGCAGTACTTC	CASSLAGPIYEQYF
TRBV19	-	TRBJ1-1	-	TGTGCCAGTAGTTTACTAGCGAACACTGAAGCTTTCTTT	CASSLLANTEAFF
TRBV9	-	TRBJ1-2	TRBD1	TGTGCCAGCAGCCCCAACCCCGGACAGGGGGATGGCTACACCTTC	CASSPNPGQGDGYTF
TRBV20-1	-	TRBJ1-1	TRBD1	TGCAGTGCTAGGACAGGGAATGAAGCTTTCTTT	CSARTGNEAFF
TRBV18	-	TRBJ2-4	-	TGTGCCAGCTCGGGCAGGGACAAAAACATTCAGTACTTC	CASSGRDKNIQYF
TRBV5-5	-	TRBJ1-4	-	TGTGCCAGCAGCTTGGAACAGAGTGAAAAACTGTTTTTT	CASSLEQSEKLFF
TRBV13	-	TRBJ2-7	TRBD2	TGTGCCAGCAACCTAGCGGGCGCGCGCTCCTACGAGCAGTACTTC	CASNLAGARSYEQYF
TRBV5-6	-	TRBJ2-5	-	TGTGCCAGCAGCCTGGCCTCCGTCCAAGAGACCCAGTACTTC	CASSLASVQETQYF
TRBV5-1	-	TRBJ2-5	-	TGCGCCAGCAGCTATGGAGGTGGGGGGGCCGGAGAGACCCAGTACTTC	CASSYGGGGAGETQYF
TRBV18	-	TRBJ2-3	TRBD1	TGTGCCAGCTCACCGGACAGGCTCCCCGATACGCAGTATTTT	CASSPDRLPDTQYF
TRBV14	-	TRBJ2-4	-	TGTGCCAGCAGCCAAGTAACAGGAATTGGGAACATTCAGTACTTC	CASSQVTGIGNIQYF
TRBV9	-	TRBJ2-7	-	TGTGCCAGCAGCGGGATAGCTTCCGACGAGCAGTACTTC	CASSGIASDEQYF
TRBV19	once	TRBJ2-3	-	TGTGCCAGTAATTCTCAGCAGGAAGATACGCAGTATTTT	CASNSQQEDTQYF
TRBV6-6	-	TRBJ1-2	TRBD1	TGTGCCAGCAGAACCACCGGGACAGGGGGCGATGGCTACACCTTC	CASRTTGTGGDGYTF
TRBV18	-	TRBJ1-1	-	TGTGCCAGCTCACGTATGACAGGGAACACTGAAGCTTTCTTT	CASSRMTGNTEAFF
TRBV18	-	TRBJ2-7	TRBD2	TGTGCCAGCTCACCGCTAGCGGGGGGTAACGAGCAGTACTTC	CASSPLAGGNEQYF
TRBV25-1	-	TRBJ2-5	TRBD2	TGTGCCAGCAGTGAAGGAGCGGGGCAAGAGACCCAGTACTTC	CASSEGAGQETQYF
TRBV6-5	-	TRBJ1-2	-	TGTGCCAGCAGCGATTCAGTGATCTATGGCTACACCTTC	CASSDSVIYGYTF
TRBV5-1	-	TRBJ2-1	TRBD2	TGCGCCAGCAGCTTGTTAGCGGGGGGTTACAATGAGCAGTTCTTC	CASSLLAGGYNEQFF
TRBV7-8	-	TRBJ1-1	-	TGTGCCAGCAGCTTAATTCTTAGTGATCGAAGTTTGGGCGTTGAAGCTTTCTTT	CASSLILSDRSLGVEAFF
TRBV30	-	TRBJ2-1	TRBD1	TGTGCCTGGAGTGTATGGTCAGGGGGCAATGAGCAGTTCTTC	CAWSVWSGGNEQFF
TRBV2	-	TRBJ2-7	TRBD2	TGTGCCAGCAGTGTACCGGCTAGCGGGGCACTCTACGAGCAGTACTTC	CASSVPASGALYEQYF
TRBV7-2	-	TRBJ2-7	-	TGTGCCAGCAGCCCGAGCTCCTACGAGCAGTACTTC	CASSPSSYEQYF
TRBV7-6	-	TRBJ1-3	TRBD1	TGTGCCAGCAGCTTCGCGAAAGACAGGGTTGCAGGAAACACCATATATTTT	CASSFAKDRVAGNTIYF
TRBV5-1	-	TRBJ2-7	-	TGCGCCAGCAGCTTGGACATCTCCTACGAGCAGTACTTC	CASSLDISYEQYF
TRBV6-5	-	TRBJ1-4	TRBD1	TGTGCCAGCAGTCGGACAGGCTCAAATGAAAAACTGTTTTTT	CASSRTGSNEKLFF
TRBV30	-	TRBJ1-4	-	TGTGCCTGGAGTGTAGGCGGGGGGAGAGCTAATGAAAAACTGTTTTTT	CAWSVGGGRANEKLFF
TRBV18	-	TRBJ2-5	TRBD1	TGTGCCAGCTCACCGGTAGGGACAGCCAAAAAAGAGACCCAGTACTTC	CASSPVGTAKKETQYF
TRBV14	-	TRBJ1-3	-	TGTGCCAGCAGCCGCAGTTACACCATATATTTT	CASSRSYTIYF
TRBV15	-	TRBJ1-5	TRBD1	TGTGCCACCAGCAAGGACAGGGACGGGAGCAATCAGCCCCAGCATTTT	CATSKDRDGSNQPQHF